The following is a T cell receptor (beta chain) sequence with its context. Its target is unknown. TCRdb independently ran MiXCR on the 5' RACE reads; one entry per CDR3 protein. The sample carries approximately 69,000 distinct CDR3 sequences, over 9% recorded once. This sample is part of a study of early T cells in non-severe SARS-CoV-2 infection. This CDR3 comprises 14 residues. Between the trimmed V and J ends, which lost 2 bases and 5 bases, there was a span of 12 bases. General study results and limits: Reliance on VDJdb matching favored anti-spike CD8 responses; private and CD4 specificities were missed.

This chain uses TRBV12-3 or TRBV12-4 with TRBJ1-1; possible D gene TRBD1, 5 bases. This sequence was found in an adult who was a healthcare worker with PCR-confirmed SARS-CoV-2 infection or an uninfected control (not recorded which). Material: whole blood. CDR3 in amino acids: CASSLRQGKTEAFF. The CDR3 nucleotides are TGTGCCAGCAGTTTAAGGCAGGGTAAAACTGAAGCTTTCTTT.